Shown below are 19 T cell receptor beta chains from a single sample sequenced in a study of blood T cell repertoires in COVID-19. Sequencing used immunoSEQ multiplex PCR; TCRdb keeps in-frame clones, though not all of them. The repertoire consists of fewer than 300,000 clones, with about four fifths occurring once and the leading ten covering over 4%. The sample was PBMCs or T cells enriched from blood (not recorded which). These receptors originate from a man aged 35 to 55 who had been exposed to COVID-19.

V and J are TRBV11-3 and TRBJ1-3; 8 nucleotides line up with TRBD1. Germline trimming cut 8 bases from V and 1 base from J; bases unmatched to any gene: 4. The CDR3 sequence is 14 residues long. Germline V gives CDR1 SGHNT, CDR2 YENEEA. CDR3 nucleotides: TGTGCCAGCGGACAGGGAGGTTCTGGAAACACCATATATTTT. Residues: CASGQGGSGNTIYF.

This clone was seen only once. The chain carries TRBV9 and TRBJ1-3; perhaps TRBD1 as D (5 bases). Trimming removed 3 bases at V and 1 base at J, with 11 bases between. Germline CDR1 is SGDLS and CDR2 is YYNGEE. The CDR3 contains 15 residues. CDR3 in amino acids: CASSAKTGSGNTIYF. CDR3 bases: TGTGCCAGCAGCGCTAAAACAGGTTCTGGAAACACCATATATTTT.

The chain combines TRBV13 with TRBJ1-1, with D possibly matching TRBD1 (6 bases). The CDR3 is 14 residues long. With 0 bases removed from V and 5 bases from J, the gap between germline ends came to 10 bases. The germline V gene has CDR1 PRHDT and CDR2 FYEKMQ (reference sequence). CDR3 region: CASSLGQGNTEAFF. CDR3 bases: TGTGCCAGCAGCTTAGGACAGGGAAATACTGAAGCTTTCTTT.

The chain has TRBV19 and TRBJ1-5; D is perhaps TRBD1 (5 bases). Germline assignment: CDR1 LNHDA and CDR2 SQIVND (reference sequence). The CDR3 spans 12 residues. The V and J ends lost 5 bases and 7 bases respectively, with 9 bases between them. In nucleotides, the CDR3 is TGTGCCAGTAGTGGACGGGGGCAGCCCCAGCATTTT. This encodes CASSGRGQPQHF.

J is TRBJ1-6 and V is TRBV7-9; TRBD1 is a possible D gene (6 bases). The CDR3 extends over 18 amino acids. In germline, CDR1 is SEHNR, CDR2 FQNEAQ (reference sequence). V lost 5 bases and J lost 4, with 21 bases in between. In nucleotides, the CDR3 is TGTGCCAGCAGCCGCACTATGGGGGCCAGGGCTTATAATTCACCCCTCCACTTT. As protein: CASSRTMGARAYNSPLHF.

The V gene is TRBV7-9, the J gene TRBJ1-1; maybe TRBD1 (6 bases). V gave up 2 bases and J gave up 4 bases, with 14 bases separating them. Germline lookup yields CDR1 SEHNR and CDR2 FQNEAQ (reference sequence). The CDR3 covers 15 residues. DNA for the CDR3: TGTGCCAGCAGCTTACCCCGACAGGTTCTCACTGAAGCTTTCTTT. Encoded protein: CASSLPRQVLTEAFF.

The rearrangement links TRBV3-1 (or the pseudogene TRBV3-2) to TRBJ2-3; the D is unclear. Trimming cost V 2 bases and J 6 bases, with 6 bases left between them. Germline V gives CDR1 LGHDT, CDR2 YNNKEL (reference sequence). This CDR3 is 12 amino acids long. The CDR3 DNA follows: TGTGCCAGCAGCCAATCCTCGGATACGCAGTATTTT. This codes for CASSQSSDTQYF.

The gene calls are TRBV5-1 and TRBJ2-3; TRBD2 matches at 10 bases. Germline-derived CDR1 and CDR2 are SGHRS and YFSETQ. This CDR3 has 16 residues. The trim removed 4 bases at V and 4 bases at J, leaving 9 bases unmatched. The CDR3 nucleotides read TGCGCCAGCAGCACATCTAGCGGGAGTGCGTCAGATACGCAGTATTTT. Translated: CASSTSSGSASDTQYF.

V usage is TRBV19 and J usage is TRBJ2-7, with 10 bases that match TRBD2. Germline V gene data show CDR1 as LNHDA and CDR2 as SQIVND (reference sequence). V lost 6 bases, J lost 8 bases, and 13 bases stayed unmatched. The CDR3 is 15 residues long. Here the CDR3 DNA reads TGTGCCAGTAGCCCGGATGGACTAGCGGCCCTGAAGCAGTACTTC. It is translated as CASSPDGLAALKQYF.

J is TRBJ1-1 and V is TRBV12-3 or TRBV12-4, with D perhaps TRBD1 (5 bases). This CDR3 is 13 amino acids long. V was clipped by 3 bases and J by 5 bases, with 10 bases between them. Here the CDR3 reads CASSLPGLTEAFF. CDR3 sequence (DNA): TGTGCCAGCAGTTTGCCAGGGTTGACTGAAGCTTTCTTT.

The chain combines TRBV11-2 with TRBJ2-3; a weak D match, TRBD1 (6 bases). The ends were cut back, 1 base at V and 2 bases at J, with 13 bases in the middle. The CDR3 extends over 16 amino acids. Germline CDR1 and CDR2: SGHAT and FQNNGV. The CDR3, as DNA: TGTGCCAGCAGCTTAGGGGTGGGGGCCTTCACAGATACGCAGTATTTT. It codes for CASSLGVGAFTDTQYF.

The chain employs TRBV27 and TRBJ2-5; no firm D call. Germline V gives CDR1 MNHEY, CDR2 SMNVEV (reference sequence). The CDR3 consists of 13 residues. Trimming removed 3 bases at V and 1 base at J, with 6 bases between. This chain's CDR3 is CASSFLGQETQYF. CDR3 coding DNA: TGTGCCAGCAGTTTCCTAGGCCAAGAGACCCAGTACTTC.

The gene calls are TRBV5-4 and TRBJ2-3; 14 bases match TRBD2. Germline V gives CDR1 SGHNT, CDR2 YYREEE (reference sequence). This CDR3 region has 18 residues. V shed 4 bases, J shed 0 bases, and the junction held 7 bases outside the gene matches. The CDR3 region is CASSQGLAGATSTDTQYF. The CDR3 DNA sequence: TGTGCCAGCAGCCAGGGACTAGCGGGAGCTACTAGCACAGATACGCAGTATTTT.

The chain couples TRBV7-6 to TRBJ1-4, with 8 bases aligning to TRBD1. V trimming: 1 base; J trimming: 14 bases; junction bases outside the gene matches: 6. The CDR3 length is 13 residues. From germline, CDR1 is SGHVS and CDR2 FNYEAQ. The CDR3 DNA is TGTGCCAGCAGCTTAGGAACCGACAGGGGCCTGTTTTTT. Translated: CASSLGTDRGLFF.

The table lists this clone with many counts. The V gene is TRBV7-8, the J gene TRBJ2-1; D perhaps matches TRBD2 (5 bases). Germline V gene sequence: CDR1 SGHVS, CDR2 FQNEAQ. The CDR3 sequence is 19 residues long. V was shortened by 5 bases and J by 3 bases, with 26 bases between the two germline ends. The CDR3 DNA reads as TGTGCCAGCAGCCTTAGTGAGGGTTTTCTAGCCCAATACTACAATGAGCAGTTCTTC. It translates to CASSLSEGFLAQYYNEQFF.

Notes on this clone: Different DNA sequences within this sample yield the same CDR3. The V gene is TRBV19, the J gene TRBJ1-6; TRBD1 aligns across 7 bases. The junction had 3 bases not matched to a gene; V was cut back by 6 bases and J by 7 bases. Germline values: CDR1 LNHDA, CDR2 SQIVND (reference sequence). CDR3 length equals 13 residues. For the CDR3, the DNA is TGTGCCAGTAGCTGGGACAGAAATTCACCCCTCCACTTT. Its protein is CASSWDRNSPLHF.

The J gene is TRBJ1-3, the V gene TRBV7-8; 8 positions match TRBD1. Germline V CDR1 and CDR2: SGHVS, FQNEAQ. This CDR3 is 14 amino acids long. V lost 5 bases to trimming and J lost 1 base; unmatched junction nucleotides: 1. The CDR3 reads CASSGTGSGNTIYF. The CDR3 DNA follows: TGTGCCAGCAGCGGGACAGGTTCTGGAAACACCATATATTTT. Full variable domain (rest looked up from reference TRBV7-8 and TRBJ1-3): GAGVSQSPRYKVAKRGQDVALRCDPISGHVSLFWYQQALGQGPEFLTYFQNEAQLDKSGLPSDRFFAERPEGSVSTLKIQRTQQEDSAVYLCASSGTGSGNTIYFGEGSWLTVV.

The chain links TRBV27 to TRBJ1-5; D perhaps matches TRBD1 (6 bases). This CDR3 comprises 17 residues. Germline V lookup: CDR1 MNHEY, CDR2 SMNVEV (reference sequence). The V and J ends lost 1 base and 0 bases respectively, with 13 bases between them. The CDR3 DNA follows: TGTGCCAGCAGTTTATGGGGGGGCAGAGATAGCAATCAGCCCCAGCATTTT. It yields the protein CASSLWGGRDSNQPQHF.

The genes are TRBV4-2 and TRBJ2-7; possibly TRBD1 for D (6 bases). CDR3 length equals 16 residues. From germline, CDR1 is LGHNA and CDR2 YNFKEQ. The germline V and J ends were trimmed by 0 bases and 1 base, with 13 bases remaining between them. The chain's CDR3 is CASSQDRQGSSYEQYF. In nucleotides, the CDR3 is TGTGCCAGCAGCCAAGATCGCCAGGGGAGTTCCTACGAGCAGTACTTC.